Presented here are 6 T cell receptor beta chains from one specimen sequenced in a study of regulatory T cells in long-lasting Graves disease. Through Arm-PCR of CDR3 regions and iRepertoire HTBI primers, TCR beta libraries were built. A single record per CDR3 protein comes from TCRdb applying MiXCR to the multiplex PCR reads. Here the sample spans 350,000 to 450,000 distinct CDR3 sequences, more than 13% being singletons. Time point reported: newly diagnosed GD, antithyroid drugs for less than 3 months. There was RNA extracted from PBMCs, and the TCR library was made from it. The same specimen was also included in a second study, on T cells in Graves' hyperthyroidism and ophthalmopathy.

Here the sequenced sample was peripheral blood mononuclear cells (PBMCs), taken at new diagnosis, from a patient treated with antithyroid drugs. These receptors all stem from a woman in her twenties or thirties with Graves disease.

Ten or more counts support this clonotype. The chain combines TRBV29-1 with TRBJ1-1; 8 bases are a match to TRBD1. Germline trimming cut 3 bases from V and 7 bases from J; bases unmatched to any gene: 7. CDR1 is SQVTM, CDR2 ANQGSEA, per germline. The CDR3 contains 13 residues. The CDR3, as DNA: TGCAGCGTTGACAGGGGGCCTATAAATGAAGCTTTCTTT. This codes for CSVDRGPINEAFF.

This clonotype was picked up many times. This chain links TRBV3-1 with TRBJ1-2, with TRBD1 matching 9 bases. Germline trimming cut 4 bases from V and 7 bases from J; bases unmatched to any gene: 7. The CDR3 is 14 residues long. The germline CDR1 and CDR2 sequences are LGHDT and YNNKEL (reference sequence). CDR3 loop: CASSPTVGQGGYTF. For the CDR3, the DNA is TGTGCCAGCAGCCCGACGGTGGGACAGGGTGGCTACACCTTC.

This clonotype was observed many times. The chain is built from TRBV6-4 and TRBJ2-7, with unresolved D. Germline CDR1 MRHNA, CDR2 SNTAGT. Trimming left V 6 bases short and J 2 bases short, with 17 bases between. The CDR3 is 15 amino acids. The CDR3, as DNA: TGTGCCAGCAGCCTCGAGCCAGGTTCTACCTACGAGCAGTACTTC. Translating gives CASSLEPGSTYEQYF.

This clonotype was found many times. The chain links TRBV7-2 to TRBJ2-7; no clear D gene. Trimming shortened V by 6 bases and J by 6 bases, and 9 bases separated the two germline ends. CDR1 and CDR2 (germline): SGHTA, FQGNSA. The CDR3 extends over 11 amino acids. CDR3 residues: CASSPYGEQYF. CDR3 sequence (DNA): TGTGCCAGCAGTCCTTATGGCGAGCAGTACTTC. Full variable domain (missing parts from reference TRBV7-2 and TRBJ2-7): GAGVSQSPSNKVTEKGKDVELRCDPISGHTALYWYRQSLGQGLEFLIYFQGNSAPDKSGLPSDRFSAERTGGSVSTLTIQRTQQEDSAVYLCASSPYGEQYFGPGTRLTVT.

Only a few counts were recorded for this clonotype. V usage is TRBV28 and J usage is TRBJ1-3; a possible D gene is TRBD1 (5 bases). Trimming left V 6 bases short and J 4 bases short, with 10 bases between. Germline assignment: CDR1 MDHEN and CDR2 SYDVKM. The CDR3 contains 13 residues. The CDR3 reads CASRPGSGNTIYF. In DNA form, the CDR3 reads TGTGCCAGCAGGCCAGGGTCCGGAAACACCATATATTTT.

This clonotype was counted at least ten times. The chain recombines TRBV18 with TRBJ1-1, with D tentatively TRBD1 (6 bases). Between the trimmed V and J ends, which lost 3 bases and 8 bases, there was a span of 13 bases. CDR3 length: 13 residues. Germline V gene lookup returns CDR1 KGHSH and CDR2 LQKENI. The CDR3 region has the DNA TGTGCCAGCTCACCGGACAGAAGGTTAGAAGCTTTCTTT. This encodes CASSPDRRLEAFF.